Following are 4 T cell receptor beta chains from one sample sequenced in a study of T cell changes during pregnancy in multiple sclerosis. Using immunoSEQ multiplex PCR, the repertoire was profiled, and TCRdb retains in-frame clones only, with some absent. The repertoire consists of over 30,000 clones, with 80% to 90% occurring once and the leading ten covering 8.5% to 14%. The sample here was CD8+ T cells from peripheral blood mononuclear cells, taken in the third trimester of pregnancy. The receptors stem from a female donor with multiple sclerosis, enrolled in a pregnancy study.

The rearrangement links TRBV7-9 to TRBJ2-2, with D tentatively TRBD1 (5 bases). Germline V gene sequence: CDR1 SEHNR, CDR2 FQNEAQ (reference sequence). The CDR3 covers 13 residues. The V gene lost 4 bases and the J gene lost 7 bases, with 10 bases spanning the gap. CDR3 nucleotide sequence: TGTGCCAGCAGCTCGACAGTACACGGGGAGCTGTTTTTT. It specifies CASSSTVHGELFF.

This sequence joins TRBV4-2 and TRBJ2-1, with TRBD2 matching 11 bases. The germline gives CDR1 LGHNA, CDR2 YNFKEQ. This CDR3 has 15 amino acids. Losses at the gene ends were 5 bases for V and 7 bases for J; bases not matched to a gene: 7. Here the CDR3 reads CASSKAGLAANEQFF. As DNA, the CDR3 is TGTGCCAGCAGCAAAGCGGGACTAGCGGCAAATGAGCAGTTCTTC.

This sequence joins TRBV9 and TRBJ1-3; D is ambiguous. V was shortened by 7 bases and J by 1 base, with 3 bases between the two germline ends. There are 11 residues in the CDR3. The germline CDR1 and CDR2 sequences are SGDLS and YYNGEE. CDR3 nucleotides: TGTGCCAGCCAATCTGGAAACACCATATATTTT. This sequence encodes CASQSGNTIYF.

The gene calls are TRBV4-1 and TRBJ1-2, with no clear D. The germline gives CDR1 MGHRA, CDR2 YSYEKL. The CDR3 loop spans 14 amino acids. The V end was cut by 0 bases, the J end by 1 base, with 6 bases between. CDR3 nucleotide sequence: TGCGCCAGCAGCCAAGATGTCAGTAACTATGGCTACACCTTC. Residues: CASSQDVSNYGYTF.